This is a list of T cell receptor beta chains from one sample in a study of shared clonotypes between healthy human individuals. Method: immunoSEQ multiplex PCR; TCRdb's copy keeps in-frame clones and lacks some. In the table there are more than 200,000 clones, under 80% of which are singletons. Sequenced material: memory CD4+ T cells sorted from blood. These receptor sequences come from a man younger than 40 in good health. Both conserved end residues are part of each CDR3. Each record gives: J gene, CDR3 length, D gene, clone size, V gene, CDR3 protein, CDR3 DNA. D genes are given only for firm matches. Some rows have no size entry. The others give once, few or many, or a class for an expanded clone.

J gene: TRBJ2-5
CDR3 length: 13
D gene: TRBD2
clone size: few
V gene: TRBV5-1
CDR3 protein: CASSFREAETQYF
CDR3 DNA: TGCGCCAGCAGCTTTCGGGAGGCGGAGACCCAGTACTTC

J gene: TRBJ1-4
CDR3 length: 16
D gene: .
clone size: .
V gene: TRBV5-1
CDR3 protein: CASSQGDRLGVEKLFF
CDR3 DNA: TGCGCCAGCAGCCAGGGCGATCGTCTGGGGGTTGAAAAACTGTTTTTT

J gene: TRBJ2-2
CDR3 length: 16
D gene: TRBD2
clone size: .
V gene: TRBV7-2
CDR3 protein: CASSLVSGRAVGELFF
CDR3 DNA: TGTGCCAGCAGCTTAGTCAGCGGGAGGGCCGTGGGGGAGCTGTTTTTT

J gene: TRBJ2-1
CDR3 length: 17
D gene: TRBD1
clone size: .
V gene: TRBV27
CDR3 protein: CASSLSRGQGGGGEQFF
CDR3 DNA: TGTGCCAGCAGTTTATCACGGGGACAGGGTGGAGGTGGTGAGCAGTTCTTC

J gene: TRBJ1-2
CDR3 length: 13
D gene: .
clone size: .
V gene: TRBV9
CDR3 protein: CASSPDGNYGYTF
CDR3 DNA: TGTGCCAGCAGCCCGGACGGAAACTATGGCTACACCTTC

J gene: TRBJ1-2
CDR3 length: 12
D gene: .
clone size: .
V gene: TRBV5-6
CDR3 protein: CASSSRNYGYTF
CDR3 DNA: TGTGCCAGCAGCAGTAGGAACTATGGCTACACCTTC

J gene: TRBJ2-7
CDR3 length: 14
D gene: .
clone size: .
V gene: TRBV10-3
CDR3 protein: CAISDPRGIYEQYF
CDR3 DNA: TGTGCCATCAGTGACCCCAGGGGAATCTACGAGCAGTACTTC

J gene: TRBJ2-1
CDR3 length: 17
D gene: .
clone size: .
V gene: TRBV18
CDR3 protein: CASSPDGRPSGGNEQFF
CDR3 DNA: TGTGCCAGCTCACCAGACGGACGTCCTTCTGGGGGCAATGAGCAGTTCTTC

J gene: TRBJ2-3
CDR3 length: 15
D gene: .
clone size: .
V gene: TRBV11-2
CDR3 protein: CASSLDRRDTDTQYF
CDR3 DNA: TGTGCCAGCAGCTTAGATCGCAGGGACACAGATACGCAGTATTTT

J gene: TRBJ1-2
CDR3 length: 15
D gene: .
clone size: .
V gene: TRBV30
CDR3 protein: CAWSPRIGRSYGYTF
CDR3 DNA: TGTGCCTGGAGTCCCCGGATAGGTCGATCCTATGGCTACACCTTC

J gene: TRBJ2-7
CDR3 length: 14
D gene: TRBD1
clone size: .
V gene: TRBV18
CDR3 protein: CASSPRTGQNEQYF
CDR3 DNA: TGTGCCAGCTCGCCCCGGACAGGCCAGAACGAGCAGTACTTC

J gene: TRBJ2-7
CDR3 length: 14
D gene: TRBD2
clone size: few
V gene: TRBV7-9
CDR3 protein: CASSLSGREDEQYF
CDR3 DNA: TGTGCCAGCAGCTTAAGCGGGAGAGAAGACGAGCAGTACTTC

J gene: TRBJ1-5
CDR3 length: 13
D gene: .
clone size: .
V gene: TRBV6-4
CDR3 protein: CASSEVLNQPQHF
CDR3 DNA: TGTGCCAGCAGTGAGGTGCTTAATCAGCCCCAGCATTTT

J gene: TRBJ2-5
CDR3 length: 14
D gene: .
clone size: few
V gene: TRBV5-1
CDR3 protein: CASSLGQIQETQYF
CDR3 DNA: TGCGCCAGCAGCTTGGGTCAGATTCAAGAGACCCAGTACTTC

J gene: TRBJ2-5
CDR3 length: 14
D gene: .
clone size: .
V gene: TRBV29-1
CDR3 protein: CSVVRAGERETQYF
CDR3 DNA: TGCAGCGTTGTTCGGGCAGGCGAAAGGGAGACCCAGTACTTC

J gene: TRBJ2-7
CDR3 length: 11
D gene: .
clone size: few
V gene: TRBV19
CDR3 protein: CASRSGYEQYF
CDR3 DNA: TGTGCCAGTAGGAGCGGCTACGAGCAGTACTTC

J gene: TRBJ1-1
CDR3 length: 14
D gene: .
clone size: .
V gene: TRBV29-1
CDR3 protein: CSVGYDGLNTEAFF
CDR3 DNA: TGCAGCGTTGGGTATGACGGATTGAACACTGAAGCTTTCTTT

J gene: TRBJ2-2
CDR3 length: 20
D gene: .
clone size: .
V gene: TRBV27
CDR3 protein: CASSIPGQRARGGHTGELFF
CDR3 DNA: TGTGCCAGCAGCATCCCGGGACAGAGGGCACGCGGAGGGCACACCGGGGAGCTGTTTTTT

J gene: TRBJ1-4
CDR3 length: 15
D gene: TRBD1
clone size: .
V gene: TRBV7-9
CDR3 protein: CASRSTGGENEKLFF
CDR3 DNA: TGTGCCAGCAGGTCAACAGGGGGTGAGAATGAAAAACTGTTTTTT

J gene: TRBJ2-7
CDR3 length: 15
D gene: TRBD2
clone size: .
V gene: TRBV5-5
CDR3 protein: CASSPPGAGAAEQYF
CDR3 DNA: TGTGCCAGCAGCCCCCCGGGAGCGGGAGCAGCCGAGCAGTACTTC

J gene: TRBJ2-5
CDR3 length: 14
D gene: .
clone size: .
V gene: TRBV5-1
CDR3 protein: CASRGLTDQETQYF
CDR3 DNA: TGCGCCAGCAGGGGGCTGACAGATCAAGAGACCCAGTACTTC

J gene: TRBJ2-7
CDR3 length: 14
D gene: .
clone size: .
V gene: TRBV29-1
CDR3 protein: CSVTAGPGLNEQYF
CDR3 DNA: TGCAGCGTTACTGCGGGGCCGGGCCTGAACGAGCAGTACTTC

J gene: TRBJ2-7
CDR3 length: 16
D gene: .
clone size: .
V gene: TRBV14
CDR3 protein: CASSQGWTGNSYEQYF
CDR3 DNA: TGTGCCAGCAGCCAAGGTTGGACCGGTAACTCCTACGAGCAGTACTTC

J gene: TRBJ2-1
CDR3 length: 14
D gene: TRBD1
clone size: .
V gene: TRBV27
CDR3 protein: CASSFAGQGNEQFF
CDR3 DNA: TGTGCCAGCAGTTTCGCGGGACAGGGCAATGAGCAGTTCTTC

J gene: TRBJ1-5
CDR3 length: 14
D gene: .
clone size: once
V gene: TRBV30
CDR3 protein: CAWSVSSPGQPQHF
CDR3 DNA: TGTGCCTGGAGTGTATCGTCCCCCGGCCAGCCCCAGCATTTT

J gene: TRBJ1-1
CDR3 length: 15
D gene: .
clone size: .
V gene: TRBV11-2
CDR3 protein: CASSPTGVMNTEAFF
CDR3 DNA: TGTGCCAGCAGCCCGACCGGGGTTATGAACACTGAAGCTTTCTTT

J gene: TRBJ1-2
CDR3 length: 15
D gene: TRBD1
clone size: .
V gene: TRBV7-2
CDR3 protein: CASTTSQGTYYGYTF
CDR3 DNA: TGTGCCAGCACAACCTCACAGGGGACTTACTATGGCTACACCTTC

J gene: TRBJ2-5
CDR3 length: 15
D gene: TRBD2
clone size: .
V gene: TRBV7-9
CDR3 protein: CASSFWTSGQETQYF
CDR3 DNA: TGTGCCAGCAGCTTTTGGACTAGCGGCCAAGAGACCCAGTACTTC

J gene: TRBJ2-7
CDR3 length: 14
D gene: TRBD2
clone size: .
V gene: TRBV7-2
CDR3 protein: CASSLRVSGYEQYF
CDR3 DNA: TGTGCCAGCAGCTTACGTGTTAGCGGGTACGAGCAGTACTTC

J gene: TRBJ2-2
CDR3 length: 13
D gene: TRBD1
clone size: .
V gene: TRBV6-5
CDR3 protein: CASRRQGPGELFF
CDR3 DNA: TGTGCCAGCAGACGACAGGGTCCGGGGGAGCTGTTTTTT

J gene: TRBJ1-4
CDR3 length: 16
D gene: TRBD1
clone size: .
V gene: TRBV7-6
CDR3 protein: CASSSQTGTANEKLFF
CDR3 DNA: TGTGCCAGCAGTTCTCAAACCGGGACAGCTAATGAAAAACTGTTTTTT

J gene: TRBJ2-2
CDR3 length: 14
D gene: .
clone size: .
V gene: TRBV6-5
CDR3 protein: CASSSLRGHGELFF
CDR3 DNA: TGTGCCAGCAGTTCCCTGCGTGGTCACGGGGAGCTGTTTTTT

J gene: TRBJ2-7
CDR3 length: 14
D gene: .
clone size: .
V gene: TRBV6-1
CDR3 protein: CASMGGAVPDEQYF
CDR3 DNA: TGTGCCAGCATGGGGGGCGCCGTCCCGGACGAGCAGTACTTC

J gene: TRBJ2-7
CDR3 length: 16
D gene: TRBD1
clone size: .
V gene: TRBV5-1
CDR3 protein: CASSFQPGQGSYEQYF
CDR3 DNA: TGCGCCAGCAGCTTTCAACCGGGACAGGGTTCCTACGAGCAGTACTTC

J gene: TRBJ1-1
CDR3 length: 16
D gene: .
clone size: many
V gene: TRBV16
CDR3 protein: CASSPRPSGWNTEAFF
CDR3 DNA: TGTGCCAGCAGCCCCAGGCCTTCAGGGTGGAACACTGAAGCTTTCTTT

J gene: TRBJ2-1
CDR3 length: 15
D gene: .
clone size: .
V gene: TRBV30
CDR3 protein: CAWSPEGWIGHEQFF
CDR3 DNA: TGTGCCTGGAGTCCAGAGGGGTGGATCGGCCATGAGCAGTTCTTC

J gene: TRBJ1-3
CDR3 length: 15
D gene: .
clone size: .
V gene: TRBV5-1
CDR3 protein: CASSLEDFGGNTIYF
CDR3 DNA: TGCGCCAGCAGCTTAGAGGACTTCGGCGGAAACACCATATATTTT

J gene: TRBJ1-5
CDR3 length: 18
D gene: .
clone size: .
V gene: TRBV12-1
CDR3 protein: CASSFANPGTGFNQPQHF
CDR3 DNA: TGTGCCAGCAGCTTTGCGAATCCCGGGACAGGGTTTAATCAGCCCCAGCATTTT

J gene: TRBJ2-5
CDR3 length: 14
D gene: TRBD2
clone size: .
V gene: TRBV10-3
CDR3 protein: CAAAGVGSQETQYF
CDR3 DNA: TGTGCCGCCGCGGGGGTTGGGAGTCAAGAGACCCAGTACTTC

J gene: TRBJ1-5
CDR3 length: 16
D gene: TRBD1
clone size: .
V gene: TRBV18
CDR3 protein: CASSPYATGEYQPQHF
CDR3 DNA: TGTGCCAGCTCACCGTACGCGACAGGGGAATATCAGCCCCAGCATTTT

J gene: TRBJ2-2
CDR3 length: 12
D gene: .
clone size: few
V gene: TRBV29-1
CDR3 protein: CSVRSNTGELFF
CDR3 DNA: TGCAGCGTTCGGTCGAACACCGGGGAGCTGTTTTTT

J gene: TRBJ2-7
CDR3 length: 16
D gene: TRBD2
clone size: .
V gene: TRBV27
CDR3 protein: CASSLRLAGRSYEQYF
CDR3 DNA: TGTGCCAGCAGTTTACGACTAGCGGGACGCTCCTACGAGCAGTACTTC

J gene: TRBJ2-3
CDR3 length: 15
D gene: TRBD2
clone size: few
V gene: TRBV29-1
CDR3 protein: CSVGRGGRSTDTQYF
CDR3 DNA: TGCAGCGTAGGACGGGGCGGGAGAAGCACAGATACGCAGTATTTT

J gene: TRBJ2-7
CDR3 length: 11
D gene: .
clone size: .
V gene: TRBV7-2
CDR3 protein: CASSPQGEQYF
CDR3 DNA: TGTGCCAGCAGCCCGCAGGGGGAGCAGTACTTC

J gene: TRBJ2-7
CDR3 length: 14
D gene: .
clone size: .
V gene: TRBV28
CDR3 protein: CASSLGWRVYEQYF
CDR3 DNA: TGTGCCAGCAGTTTAGGGTGGCGGGTCTACGAGCAGTACTTC

J gene: TRBJ2-3
CDR3 length: 15
D gene: .
clone size: few
V gene: TRBV11-2
CDR3 protein: CASSLRGTPTDTQYF
CDR3 DNA: TGTGCCAGCAGCCTCCGGGGGACCCCCACAGATACGCAGTATTTT

J gene: TRBJ1-4
CDR3 length: 14
D gene: .
clone size: few
V gene: TRBV4-1
CDR3 protein: CASSQDGLTEKLFF
CDR3 DNA: TGCGCCAGCAGCCAAGATGGCCTCACCGAAAAACTGTTTTTT

J gene: TRBJ1-1
CDR3 length: 14
D gene: .
clone size: few
V gene: TRBV19
CDR3 protein: CASSAETGNTEAFF
CDR3 DNA: TGTGCCAGTAGTGCAGAGACCGGGAACACTGAAGCTTTCTTT

J gene: TRBJ1-1
CDR3 length: 13
D gene: TRBD1
clone size: .
V gene: TRBV28
CDR3 protein: CASSSGQGLVAFF
CDR3 DNA: TGTGCCAGCAGTTCCGGACAGGGGTTAGTGGCTTTCTTT

J gene: TRBJ1-5
CDR3 length: 14
D gene: .
clone size: many
V gene: TRBV12-2
CDR3 protein: CASRLGFVNQPQHF
CDR3 DNA: TGTGCAAGTCGCTTAGGGTTCGTCAATCAGCCCCAGCATTTT

J gene: TRBJ1-2
CDR3 length: 14
D gene: .
clone size: .
V gene: TRBV5-4
CDR3 protein: CASSLGQLNYGYTF
CDR3 DNA: TGTGCCAGCAGCTTGGGACAGCTTAACTATGGCTACACCTTC

J gene: TRBJ1-5
CDR3 length: 15
D gene: .
clone size: .
V gene: TRBV7-9
CDR3 protein: CASSPVSGTNQPQHF
CDR3 DNA: TGTGCCAGCAGCCCTGTTTCTGGGACGAATCAGCCCCAGCATTTT

J gene: TRBJ2-7
CDR3 length: 14
D gene: .
clone size: many
V gene: TRBV7-9
CDR3 protein: CASSLMTGAYEQYF
CDR3 DNA: TGTGCCAGCAGCTTAATGACGGGGGCCTACGAGCAGTACTTC

J gene: TRBJ2-5
CDR3 length: 13
D gene: .
clone size: .
V gene: TRBV5-1
CDR3 protein: CASSGGGQETQYF
CDR3 DNA: TGCGCCAGCAGCGGAGGAGGTCAAGAGACCCAGTACTTC

J gene: TRBJ2-7
CDR3 length: 15
D gene: .
clone size: .
V gene: TRBV18
CDR3 protein: CASSPGLSGTYEQYF
CDR3 DNA: TGTGCCAGCTCCCCAGGGTTGAGCGGAACCTACGAGCAGTACTTC

J gene: TRBJ2-7
CDR3 length: 14
D gene: TRBD1
clone size: .
V gene: TRBV18
CDR3 protein: CASSRDRASYEQYF
CDR3 DNA: TGTGCCAGCTCACGGGACAGGGCCTCCTACGAGCAGTACTTC

J gene: TRBJ2-1
CDR3 length: 18
D gene: TRBD2
clone size: few
V gene: TRBV9
CDR3 protein: CASSPRLAGGPVHNEQFF
CDR3 DNA: TGTGCCAGCAGCCCGAGACTAGCGGGAGGGCCCGTCCACAATGAGCAGTTCTTC

J gene: TRBJ2-7
CDR3 length: 14
D gene: .
clone size: few
V gene: TRBV14
CDR3 protein: CASSQVGIRYEQYF
CDR3 DNA: TGTGCCAGCAGCCAAGTAGGGATACGCTACGAGCAGTACTTC

J gene: TRBJ1-1
CDR3 length: 14
D gene: .
clone size: few
V gene: TRBV9
CDR3 protein: CASSVNPSRTEAFF
CDR3 DNA: TGTGCCAGCAGCGTAAATCCCAGTCGAACTGAAGCTTTCTTT